Each of the 3 T cell receptor beta chains below was sequenced from the same sample in a study of blood T cell repertoires in COVID-19. TCRdb's table, derived via immunoSEQ multiplex PCR, lists solely in-frame clones and lacks some. The sample carries approximately 200,000 clones, 80% to 90% recorded once. Input material: peripheral blood. Receptor source: a woman of 80 years or more with COVID-19, enrolled during active disease.

The chain employs TRBV11-3 and TRBJ2-1, with 8 bases that match TRBD1. Trimming cost V 3 bases and J 8 bases; bases outside gene matches: 9. The germline V gene has CDR1 SGHNT and CDR2 YENEEA. This CDR3 has 15 residues. CDR3 DNA: TGTGCCAGCAGCTTCTGGACAGGGTGGACTCATGAGCAGTTCTTC. Residues: CASSFWTGWTHEQFF.

On this clone itself: The junction departs from germline at one end; a sequencing error may be responsible. The J gene is TRBJ2-2, the V gene TRBV7-7; TRBD2 agrees at 12 bases. The CDR3 has 16 residues. The germline CDR1 and CDR2 sequences are SSHAT and FNYEAQ (reference sequence). The CDR3 is CASSLAGLAGTGELFF. The DNA of the CDR3 is TGTGCTAGCAGCTTAGCTGGACTAGCGGGAACCGGGGAGCTGTTTTTT.

The gene calls are TRBV7-2 and TRBJ1-4, with 7 nucleotides matching TRBD1. The ends lost 8 bases at V and 4 bases at J; junction bases unmatched: 7. The CDR3 consists of 14 residues. CDR1 is SGHTA and CDR2 is FQGNSA in the germline V gene. CDR3 sequence reads: CASGPGQNNEKLFF. The CDR3 region has the DNA TGTGCCAGCGGACCGGGACAGAATAATGAAAAACTGTTTTTT.